This is a list of T cell receptor beta chains from one sample in a study of OX40 agonist ivuxolimab in advanced cancers. TCRdb's table, derived via immunoSEQ multiplex PCR, lists solely in-frame clones and lacks some. Among around 150,000 clones, 93% were seen once, and the ten largest hold 1%. Here the sequenced sample was CD4+ or CD8+ T cells sorted from blood, taken in a trial of the OX40 agonist ivuxolimab. The origin of the receptors is an adult with an advanced solid tumor such as melanoma, head and neck, liver or kidney cancer. CDR3s include the opening cysteine and the closing phenylalanine or tryptophan. Fields, in order: D gene, V gene, clone size, CDR3 length, J gene, CDR3 protein, CDR3 DNA. D genes are given only for firm matches. Size is stated for part of the rows, as once, few or many counts, or as a class when the clone is expanded.

>-|TRBV19|-|14|TRBJ2-7
CATQLQGGGGEQYF
TGTGCCACTCAGCTACAGGGCGGGGGCGGCGAGCAGTACTTC
>-|TRBV5-6|-|13|TRBJ1-2
CASSPNQDYGYTF
TGTGCCAGCAGCCCAAATCAGGACTATGGCTACACCTTC
>-|TRBV27|-|16|TRBJ2-1
CASSFSWAGAGNEQFF
TGTGCCAGCAGTTTTTCTTGGGCAGGGGCGGGGAATGAGCAGTTCTTC
>-|TRBV9|-|13|TRBJ1-5
CASSVDGGRPQHF
TGTGCCAGCAGCGTAGATGGGGGCCGGCCCCAGCATTTT
>-|TRBV15|-|15|TRBJ2-3
CATSRGNSVADTQYF
TGTGCCACCAGCAGAGGTAATAGCGTTGCAGATACGCAGTATTTT
>-|TRBV4-1|-|20|TRBJ1-5
CASSHTSFLGGVAGNQPQHF
TGCGCCAGCAGCCATACTAGTTTCTTGGGGGGGGTCGCCGGCAATCAGCCCCAGCATTTT
>-|TRBV9|once|13|TRBJ2-1
CASSVLVGNEQFF
TGTGCCAGCAGCGTCCTTGTGGGGAATGAGCAGTTCTTC
>-|TRBV18|-|14|TRBJ1-1
CASSLGSRNTEAFF
TGTGCCAGCTCACTAGGGAGTCGGAACACTGAAGCTTTCTTT
>-|TRBV30|-|10|TRBJ2-5
CAWEVETQYF
TGTGCCTGGGAAGTAGAGACCCAGTACTTC
>TRBD1|TRBV28|-|14|TRBJ2-1
CASSAGQGAREQFF
TGTGCCAGCAGTGCGGGACAGGGGGCACGGGAGCAGTTCTTC
>-|TRBV5-1|-|12|TRBJ1-1
CASLGESSRAFF
TGCGCCAGCCTAGGAGAATCTTCCAGGGCTTTCTTT
>TRBD1|TRBV4-3|-|14|TRBJ1-2
CASSQGQRDDGYTF
TGCGCCAGCAGCCAGGGACAGAGGGATGATGGCTACACCTTC
>TRBD1|TRBV11-3|-|15|TRBJ2-1
CASSETGVSYNEQFF
TGTGCCAGCAGCGAGACAGGGGTGTCCTACAATGAGCAGTTCTTC
>TRBD2|TRBV6-5|-|16|TRBJ2-1
CASSSRTSGAYNEQFF
TGTGCCAGCAGTTCTCGGACTAGCGGGGCTTACAATGAGCAGTTCTTC
>-|TRBV28|-|14|TRBJ1-2
CASRHADRNYGYTF
TGTGCCAGCCGACACGCTGACAGAAACTATGGCTACACCTTC
>TRBD2|TRBV9|-|18|TRBJ2-1
CASHRGGDSSPPYNEQFF
TGTGCCAGCCACCGGGGGGGAGACTCCTCTCCCCCTTACAATGAGCAGTTCTTC
>-|TRBV6-5|-|14|TRBJ1-5
CASSYSGGNQPQHF
TGTGCCAGCAGTTACTCAGGGGGCAATCAGCCCCAGCATTTT
>-|TRBV30|-|12|TRBJ2-2
CAWSGRTGELFF
TGTGCCTGGAGTGGGAGGACCGGGGAGCTGTTTTTT
>-|TRBV2|few|14|TRBJ2-3
CASRAGRYTDTQYF
TGTGCCAGCCGTGCGGGGCGGTACACAGATACGCAGTATTTT
>TRBD1|TRBV12-5|-|14|TRBJ2-7
CASGRQQGMGEQYF
TGTGCTAGTGGCCGCCAACAGGGGATGGGCGAGCAGTACTTC
>-|TRBV21-1|once|18|TRBJ1-6
CASLPPTAGQLLNSPLHF
TGTGCCAGCCTGCCCCCCACGGCCGGACAGTTGTTAAATTCACCCCTCCACTTT
>-|TRBV28|-|15|TRBJ1-5
CASSFREFSNQPQHF
TGTGCCAGCAGTTTCAGAGAATTCAGCAATCAGCCCCAGCATTTT
>-|TRBV28|-|17|TRBJ1-2
CASSSPRGGAPSYGYTF
TGTGCCAGCAGTTCTCCCCGAGGGGGGGCGCCATCCTATGGCTACACCTTC
>-|TRBV6-5|-|15|TRBJ2-3
CASSYSDGDTDTQYF
TGTGCCAGCAGTTACTCTGACGGAGACACAGATACGCAGTATTTT
>TRBD2|TRBV7-6|-|16|TRBJ2-1
CASSLGRTSGIDEQFF
TGTGCCAGCAGCTTAGGAAGGACTAGCGGGATTGATGAGCAGTTCTTC
>-|TRBV13|-|15|TRBJ1-4
CASSPARGLREKLFF
TGTGCCAGCAGCCCCGCCCGGGGGCTTCGAGAAAAACTGTTTTTT
>-|TRBV27|-|14|TRBJ1-5
CASRSLDRYQPQHF
TGTGCCAGCAGAAGCCTCGACCGCTATCAGCCCCAGCATTTT
>TRBD2|TRBV5-1|-|17|TRBJ2-7
CASSPGLAGAISYEQYF
TGCGCCAGCAGCCCCGGACTAGCGGGAGCTATCTCCTACGAGCAGTACTTC
>-|TRBV20-1|-|10|TRBJ2-7
CSAWDYEQYF
TGCAGTGCTTGGGACTACGAGCAGTACTTC
>-|TRBV6-1|-|14|TRBJ1-2
CASSEEAGWSGYTF
TGTGCCAGCAGTGAAGAAGCAGGGTGGTCTGGCTACACCTTC
>-|TRBV6-1|-|12|TRBJ1-5
CASSGSNQPQHF
TGTGCCAGCAGTGGCAGCAATCAGCCCCAGCATTTT
>TRBD2|TRBV9|-|18|TRBJ2-6
CASSVSGTRLVGANVLTF
TGTGCCAGCAGCGTATCCGGGACTAGGCTTGTCGGGGCCAACGTCCTGACTTTC
>-|TRBV7-9|-|14|TRBJ1-4
CASSLEATNEKLFF
TGTGCCAGCAGCTTAGAGGCAACTAATGAAAAACTGTTTTTT
>-|TRBV2|-|14|TRBJ1-4
CASRTLGAGEKLFF
TGTGCCAGCAGGACGCTGGGGGCCGGGGAAAAACTGTTTTTT
>-|TRBV28|-|13|TRBJ2-7
CASVRGGDYEQYF
TGTGCCAGCGTACGTGGTGGGGACTACGAGCAGTACTTC
>-|TRBV28|-|13|TRBJ2-7
CASSSGLPYEQYF
TGTGCCAGCAGTTCCGGACTACCCTACGAGCAGTACTTC